The 18 T cell receptor beta chains below were found in one sample sequenced in a study of chemoradiotherapy in HPV16-positive cancers. Assay: immunoSEQ multiplex PCR; the TCRdb copy retains only in-frame clones and omits some. The sample consists of approximately 12,000 clones, 50% to 75% of them appearing once. The specimen was obtained from a patient who underwent chemoradiotherapy. The receptors were sampled from a human donor with HPV-associated anogenital cancer.

This chain uses TRBV6-4 with TRBJ2-3, with D perhaps TRBD2 (6 bases). Trimming left V 3 bases short and J 0 bases short, with 7 bases between. The CDR3 covers 14 residues. Germline lookup yields CDR1 MRHNA and CDR2 SNTAGT. CDR3 sequence reads: CASSESGSTDTQYF. The CDR3 nucleotides are TGTGCCAGCAGTGAGAGCGGGAGCACAGATACGCAGTATTTT.

The table lists this clone with a few counts. The chain combines TRBV4-3 with TRBJ2-2; 8 bases map to TRBD1. Germline trimming cut 0 bases from V and 7 bases from J; bases unmatched to any gene: 7. CDR1 and CDR2 (germline): LGHNA, YSLEER. This CDR3 has 16 amino acids. The CDR3 nucleotides read TGCGCCAGCAGCCAAGATGTAACAGGGGGTATCGGGGAGCTGTTTTTT. It encodes CASSQDVTGGIGELFF.

The rearrangement uses TRBV28 and TRBJ2-5; 9 bases match TRBD2. The V segment lost 3 bases and the J segment 7 bases; nucleotides outside the gene matches: 12. This CDR3 contains 16 residues. Germline V gene data show CDR1 as MDHEN and CDR2 as SYDVKM. The CDR3 DNA follows: TGTGCCAGCAGTTTGGGGATTAGCGGGAGTTCAGGGACCCAGTACTTC. This gives the protein CASSLGISGSSGTQYF.

The V gene is TRBV6-5, the J gene TRBJ1-3, with D unclear. The V end was cut by 5 bases, the J end by 4 bases, with 12 bases between. The CDR3 consists of 14 residues. Germline V gives CDR1 MNHEY, CDR2 SVGAGI. The DNA of the CDR3 is TGTGCCAGCAGTCTCACTGAATACGGAAACACCATATATTTT. Protein product: CASSLTEYGNTIYF.

The gene calls are TRBV11-2 and TRBJ2-5, with 15 bases fitting TRBD2. V trimming: 4 bases; J trimming: 5 bases; junction bases outside the gene matches: 5. Germline assignment: CDR1 SGHAT and CDR2 FQNNGV. The CDR3 extends over 16 amino acids. CDR3 loop: CASSSGTSGGLETQYF. CDR3 in DNA: TGTGCCAGCAGCTCCGGGACTAGCGGGGGGCTGGAGACCCAGTACTTC.

The gene calls are TRBV10-3 and TRBJ2-3, with a possible D match to TRBD1 (6 bases). The V gene's germline CDR1 is ENHRY and CDR2 SYGVKD. V was pared by 4 bases and J by 6 bases, with 14 bases between. This CDR3 contains 14 residues. This CDR3 reads CAISAEGERDTQYF. CDR3 sequence (DNA): TGTGCCATCAGTGCCGAGGGGGAACGGGATACGCAGTATTTT.

The chain combines TRBV5-6 with TRBJ1-4; tentative D call: TRBD1 (6 bases). Looked up from germline, CDR1 is SGHDT and CDR2 is YYEEEE. The V end lost 1 base, the J end lost 7 bases, and 11 bases lay between the germline ends. The CDR3 length is 14 residues. The CDR3 coding sequence is TGTGCCAGCAGCTTGCCAGGGGCGGGTGAAAAACTGTTTTTT. The encoded protein is CASSLPGAGEKLFF. The full variable domain, completed using reference TRBV5-6 and TRBJ1-4, is DAGVTQSPTHLIKTRGQQVTLRCSPKSGHDTVSWYQQALGQGPQFIFQYYEEEERQRGNFPDRFSGHQFPNYSSELNVNALLLGDSALYLCASSLPGAGEKLFFGSGTQLSVL.

V usage is TRBV5-1 and J usage is TRBJ2-5; D gene ambiguous. The CDR3 is made up of 17 amino acids. The germline V gene encodes CDR1 SGHRS and CDR2 YFSETQ. Trimming left V 0 bases short and J 0 bases short, with 15 bases between. The CDR3 reads CASSLGLGSEYQETQYF. The CDR3 DNA reads TGCGCCAGCAGCTTGGGGCTGGGCTCGGAGTACCAAGAGACCCAGTACTTC.

The genes are TRBV28 and TRBJ1-4; D is perhaps TRBD1 (6 bases). V lost 9 bases and J lost 9, with 20 bases in between. Germline V lookup: CDR1 MDHEN, CDR2 SYDVKM. The CDR3 runs to 14 residues. The CDR3 coding sequence is TGTGCCAGTACACTAGGGGGACCTGAAAAAAAACTGTTTTTT. Its translation: CASTLGGPEKKLFF.

This clone was seen a single time. V usage is TRBV4-1 and J usage is TRBJ2-7, with TRBD2 identical over 10 bases. In germline, CDR1 is MGHRA, CDR2 YSYEKL. The CDR3 extends over 15 amino acids. V shed 4 bases, J shed 2 bases, and the junction held 5 bases outside the gene matches. The CDR3 loop reads CASSLELAGTYEQYF. CDR3 DNA sequence: TGCGCCAGCAGCCTTGAACTAGCGGGAACCTACGAGCAGTACTTC.

This rearrangement joins TRBV6-1 to TRBJ2-3; 10 bases map to TRBD2. This CDR3 spans 15 amino acids. Trimming took 4 bases from V and 4 from J; bases not matched to a gene: 5. The germline V gene encodes CDR1 MNHNS and CDR2 SASEGT. The DNA for the CDR3 is TGTGCCAGCAGTGCCGAAGCGGGAGGGGCAGATACGCAGTATTTT. Its translation: CASSAEAGGADTQYF.

The chain joins TRBV6-4 to TRBJ2-3, with D possibly being TRBD2 (5 bases). This CDR3 region has 15 residues. Trimming removed 2 bases at V and 4 bases at J, with 13 bases between. Germline values: CDR1 MRHNA, CDR2 SNTAGT. The DNA for the CDR3 is TGTGCCAGCAGTGACGAGGGAGACTCCCCAGATACGCAGTATTTT. Encoded protein: CASSDEGDSPDTQYF.

The V and J genes are TRBV18 and TRBJ1-2; 9 nucleotides match TRBD1. This CDR3 comprises 15 residues. Germline CDR1 is KGHSH and CDR2 is LQKENI. The V segment lost 0 bases and the J segment 7 bases; nucleotides outside the gene matches: 6. The CDR3 here is CASSPPIGQGSGYTF. The CDR3 DNA reads as TGTGCCAGCTCACCACCGATAGGACAGGGGTCTGGCTACACCTTC. Filled out from reference TRBV18 and TRBJ1-2, the complete variable domain reads NAGVMQNPRHLVRRRGQEARLRCSPMKGHSHVYWYRQLPEEGLKFMVYLQKENIIDESGMPKERFSAEFPKEGPSILRIQQVVRGDSAAYFCASSPPIGQGSGYTFGSGTRLTVV.

By proportion, this clone is large. The chain carries TRBV5-6 and TRBJ2-7; 7 bases align to TRBD1. CDR1 and CDR2 (germline): SGHDT, YYEEEE. The J segment lost 0 bases and the V segment lost 4 bases, leaving 4 bases of the junction unmatched. The CDR3 consists of 14 residues. The chain's CDR3 is CASSRGQASYEQYF. CDR3 nucleotides: TGTGCCAGCAGCCGAGGACAGGCCTCCTACGAGCAGTACTTC.

This sequence joins TRBV6-1 and TRBJ2-1, with 8 bases lining up with TRBD1. This CDR3 is built from 15 residues. The germline V gene has CDR1 MNHNS and CDR2 SASEGT. After removal of 3 bases from V and 8 bases from J, the junction contained 9 bases not matched to a gene. CDR3 region: CASSDQGAKSDEQFF. The CDR3 DNA follows: TGTGCCAGCAGTGATCAGGGGGCCAAATCTGATGAGCAGTTCTTC.

J is TRBJ2-1 and V is TRBV7-8, with 11 bases that match TRBD2. Germline loops: CDR1 SGHVS, CDR2 FQNEAQ. V lost 5 bases, J lost 8 bases, and 11 bases stayed unmatched. This CDR3 contains 16 residues. CDR3 loop: CASSPFTSGGRYEQFF. The CDR3, as DNA: TGTGCCAGCAGCCCCTTTACTAGCGGGGGCAGGTATGAGCAGTTCTTC.

The DNA for the CDR3 is TGTGCCAGTACCTATTCGACAGGGAGGAGAGATCAGCCCCAGCATTTT. Residues: CASTYSTGRRDQPQHF. The gene calls are TRBV19 and TRBJ1-5; TRBD1 agrees at 7 bases. The CDR3 loop spans 16 amino acids. V trimming: 7 bases; J trimming: 5 bases; junction bases outside the gene matches: 14. Per the germline V gene, CDR1 is LNHDA and CDR2 is SQIVND (reference sequence).

This chain joins TRBV7-9 and TRBJ1-6; no definite D call. The CDR3 totals 14 residues. Trimming shortened V by 5 bases and J by 5 bases, and 10 bases separated the two germline ends. Germline loops: CDR1 SEHNR, CDR2 FQNEAQ (reference sequence). The CDR3 DNA follows: TGTGCCAGCAGCCCGACGGTGAATAATTCACCCCTCCACTTT. This gives the protein CASSPTVNNSPLHF.